This record looks at one T cell receptor beta chain sequence and its context. Produced via immunoSEQ multiplex PCR; TCRdb's table is partial and in-frame only. The profile covers 70,000 to 95,000 clones, with roughly 89% appearing a single time and approximately 5.6% taken by the ten largest. This entry comes from a study of blood T cell repertoires in COVID-19. About the research overall: The United States, Italy and Spain provided the acute and convalescent COVID-19 samples.

The ends were cut back, 6 bases at V and 7 bases at J, with 12 bases in the middle. CDR3 length: 12 amino acids. CDR1 and CDR2 (germline): LGHNA, YNFKEQ. This chain uses TRBV4-2 with TRBJ1-1; TRBD1 might be the D (5 bases). The sequence came from an elderly woman with active COVID-19. Material for sequencing was peripheral blood. CDR3 sequence: CASRPGRGEAFF. The CDR3 DNA reads TGTGCCAGCAGACCAGGGAGGGGTGAAGCTTTCTTT.